These 32 T cell receptor beta chains were all obtained from the same sample, sequenced in a study of radiotherapy plus CTLA-4 blockade in lung cancer. Profiling relied on immunoSEQ multiplex PCR, and the TCRdb table lists in-frame clones only, not all of them. The sample consists of roughly 48,000 clones, 75% to 85% of them appearing once. The sample consisted of peripheral blood, taken from a patient treated with radiotherapy plus ipilimumab. The receptors here all came from a human donor with non-small cell lung cancer who had stable disease on radiotherapy plus ipilimumab.

The genes are TRBV13 and TRBJ2-2; 7 positions agree with TRBD2. Trimming removed 3 bases from V and 4 bases from J; junction bases left unmatched: 11. The CDR3 loop spans 17 amino acids. Germline V gene lookup returns CDR1 PRHDT and CDR2 FYEKMQ (reference sequence). CDR3 DNA sequence: TGTGCCAGCAGCTTTGGTGGGGGGGAGGGCCGCACCGGGGAGCTGTTTTTT. It specifies CASSFGGGEGRTGELFF.

The chain employs TRBV18 and TRBJ1-3; D remains ambiguous. The CDR3 totals 15 residues. Per the germline V gene, CDR1 is KGHSH and CDR2 is LQKENI. The V gene lost 3 bases and the J gene lost 2 bases, with 11 bases spanning the gap. The CDR3 region is CASSPERSTGNTIYF. CDR3 nucleotides: TGTGCCAGCTCACCGGAGCGTTCGACTGGAAACACCATATATTTT.

The chain combines TRBV2 with TRBJ2-3, with D perhaps TRBD2 (6 bases). The CDR3 runs to 16 residues. V lost 3 bases and J 5 bases, leaving 18 bases between the germline ends. Germline V gives CDR1 SNHLY, CDR2 FYNNEI. CDR3 protein: CASSDGLSPSVDTQYF. CDR3 DNA: TGTGCCAGCAGTGATGGACTTTCCCCTAGCGTAGATACGCAGTATTTT.

V gene TRBV6-4 combines with J gene TRBJ2-7; TRBD1 is a possible D gene (6 bases). CDR3 size: 19 residues. Germline loops: CDR1 MRHNA, CDR2 SNTAGT. V gave up 2 bases and J gave up 2 bases, with 25 bases separating them. This CDR3 reads CASSDPRPLAAGATYEQYF. DNA for the CDR3: TGTGCCAGCAGTGACCCGAGGCCCTTGGCGGCAGGGGCCACCTACGAGCAGTACTTC.

This clone was seen once. The V call is TRBV10-3, the J call TRBJ2-5; 7 nucleotides agree with TRBD1. Matching the DNA end better, TRBJ2-7 makes the J call doubtful. CDR3 size: 16 residues. The V gene's germline CDR1 is ENHRY and CDR2 SYGVKD. The CDR3 spells CAISVIGGLPTYEQYF. The CDR3 coding sequence is TGTGCCATCAGTGTGATAGGGGGCCTCCCGACCTACGAGCAGTACTTC.

This clone was found a few times. The chain has TRBV19 and TRBJ2-5; D might be TRBD2 (5 bases). The CDR3 has 12 amino acids. Trimming took off 6 bases at V and 5 bases at J, with 10 bases between the two ends. The germline V gene has CDR1 LNHDA and CDR2 SQIVND (reference sequence). The CDR3 sequence: CASSRPGETQYF. The CDR3 DNA reads as TGTGCCAGTAGCCGGCCGGGGGAGACCCAGTACTTC.

The rearrangement uses TRBV19 and TRBJ1-4; 11 nucleotides agree with TRBD1. The CDR3 consists of 13 residues. Looked up from germline, CDR1 is LNHDA and CDR2 is SQIVND (reference sequence). J gave up 6 bases and V 7 bases, and 1 base lay outside the gene matches. CDR3 region: CASMGQGDEKLFF. The CDR3 DNA follows: TGTGCCAGTATGGGACAGGGGGATGAAAAACTGTTTTTT.

The J gene is TRBJ2-2, the V gene TRBV28; 9 bases are shared with TRBD2. V gave up 6 bases and J gave up 6 bases; unmatched junction bases: 2. This CDR3 spans 13 amino acids. CDR1 is MDHEN and CDR2 is SYDVKM in the germline V gene. DNA for the CDR3: TGTGCCAGCAGGGGACTAGCTCCCGGGGAGCTGTTTTTT. Protein: CASRGLAPGELFF.

The chain uses TRBV28 and TRBJ1-1; D call uncertain. Germline V lookup: CDR1 MDHEN, CDR2 SYDVKM. V gave up 7 bases and J gave up 3 bases, with 15 bases separating them. The CDR3 sequence is 14 residues long. The CDR3 region is CASTLPAGYTEAFF. CDR3 nucleotides: TGTGCCAGCACCCTCCCAGCAGGTTACACTGAAGCTTTCTTT.

This chain uses TRBV15 with TRBJ2-5, with unresolved D. In germline, CDR1 is LNHNV, CDR2 YYDKDF (reference sequence). The V end was cut by 1 base, the J end by 4 bases, with 7 bases between. The CDR3 totals 13 residues. This chain's CDR3 is CATSRGAPETQYF. CDR3 DNA: TGTGCCACCAGCAGAGGGGCCCCAGAGACCCAGTACTTC. Together with reference TRBV15 and TRBJ2-5, the CDR3 gives the full variable domain: DAMVIQNPRYQVTQFGKPVTLSCSQTLNHNVMYWYQQKSSQAPKLLFHYYDKDFNNEADTPDNFQSRRPNTSFCFLDIRSPGLGDTAMYLCATSRGAPETQYFGPGTRLLVL.

This chain uses TRBV30 with TRBJ1-2, with a possible D match to TRBD1 (5 bases). V dropped 3 bases and J dropped 2 bases, with 10 bases sitting between them. Germline assignment: CDR1 GTSNPN and CDR2 SVGIG (reference sequence). The CDR3 is 13 residues long. Here the CDR3 reads CAWRRDLNYGYTF. For the CDR3, the DNA is TGTGCCTGGAGGCGGGACTTAAACTATGGCTACACCTTC.

This clone is a singleton in its sample. This chain connects TRBV28 to TRBJ2-3, with TRBD1 identical over 7 bases. The CDR3 contains 16 residues. V trimming: 6 bases; J trimming: 0 bases; junction bases outside the gene matches: 9. The germline V gene has CDR1 MDHEN and CDR2 SYDVKM. The CDR3 coding sequence is TGTGCCAGCAGCCCAGGGGGTGCGACTAGCACAGATACGCAGTATTTT. It encodes CASSPGGATSTDTQYF.

The V gene is TRBV10-3, the J gene TRBJ2-2; 8 positions agree with TRBD1. J was trimmed by 4 bases and V by 0 bases; bases with no gene match: 1. CDR1 is ENHRY, CDR2 SYGVKD, per germline. There are 15 residues in the CDR3. CDR3 sequence: CAISESTGVTGELFF. In nucleotides, the CDR3 is TGTGCCATCAGTGAGTCGACAGGGGTCACCGGGGAGCTGTTTTTT.

The chain couples TRBV7-9 to TRBJ1-1; TRBD1 agrees at 7 bases. The CDR3 consists of 15 residues. CDR1 and CDR2 (germline): SEHNR, FQNEAQ (reference sequence). The V and J ends lost 7 bases and 4 bases, in that order; junction bases with no gene match: 12. CDR3 DNA sequence: TGTGCCAGCACCATATTCGACAGGGAAGGCACTGAAGCTTTCTTT. Its translation: CASTIFDREGTEAFF.

There are a few counts of this clone. The chain is built from TRBV9 and TRBJ2-3, with a weak D call TRBD1 (5 bases). The germline V gene has CDR1 SGDLS and CDR2 YYNGEE. V gave up 0 bases and J gave up 3 bases, with 8 bases separating them. The CDR3 is 14 amino acids. CDR3 bases: TGTGCCAGCAGCGTAGATGGACATACAGATACGCAGTATTTT. Its translation: CASSVDGHTDTQYF.

This chain joins TRBV19 and TRBJ1-2; D call uncertain. This CDR3 spans 14 amino acids. Germline CDR1 LNHDA, CDR2 SQIVND (reference sequence). V was shortened by 5 bases and J by 2 bases, with 12 bases between the two germline ends. CDR3 residues: CASSLSRGNYGYTF. The CDR3 nucleotides are TGTGCCAGTAGTTTATCACGGGGAAACTATGGCTACACCTTC. The full variable domain, rest sourced from reference TRBV19 and TRBJ1-2, is DGGITQSPKYLFRKEGQNVTLSCEQNLNHDAMYWYRQDPGQGLRLIYYSQIVNDFQKGDIAEGYSVSREKKESFPLTVTSAQKNPTAFYLCASSLSRGNYGYTFGSGTRLTVV.

CDR3 bases: TGTGCCAGTAGTATGGGGACAGGAGCCAAAAACATTCAGTACTTC. Protein product: CASSMGTGAKNIQYF. The rearrangement joins TRBV19 to TRBJ2-4; 8 nucleotides match TRBD1. The V segment lost 3 bases and the J segment 0 bases; nucleotides outside the gene matches: 1. CDR1 and CDR2 (germline): LNHDA, SQIVND (reference sequence). This CDR3 has 15 amino acids.

The chain combines TRBV19 with TRBJ2-1; no firm D call. Germline-derived CDR1 and CDR2 are LNHDA and SQIVND (reference sequence). V lost 1 base to trimming and J lost 7 bases, with 5 bases between them. The CDR3 extends over 12 amino acids. CDR3 DNA: TGTGCCAGTAGTATAGCGGTGAATGAGCAGTTCTTC. Translating it yields CASSIAVNEQFF.

The rearrangement links TRBV10-1 to TRBJ2-2; 8 bases are a match to TRBD1. Germline-derived CDR1 and CDR2 are WNHNN and SYGVQD (reference sequence). The V and J ends lost 7 bases and 0 bases, in that order; junction bases with no gene match: 4. The CDR3 runs 15 residues. The chain's CDR3 is CASKSDRANTGELFF. In DNA form, the CDR3 reads TGCGCCAGCAAGTCGGACAGGGCGAACACCGGGGAGCTGTTTTTT.

The chain employs TRBV19 and TRBJ2-1; possibly TRBD2 for D (6 bases). Germline V gives CDR1 LNHDA, CDR2 SQIVND (reference sequence). V was trimmed by 4 bases and J by 8 bases, leaving 21 bases between them. The length of the CDR3 is 16 residues. DNA for the CDR3: TGTGCCAGTAGTACCGAAGGGTCCGCGGGGACCGATGAGCAGTTCTTC. This encodes CASSTEGSAGTDEQFF.

This sequence joins TRBV27 and TRBJ2-1; TRBD2 aligns across 9 bases. V lost 6 bases to trimming and J lost 4 bases; unmatched junction nucleotides: 7. CDR3 size: 15 residues. Germline V gene data show CDR1 as MNHEY and CDR2 as SMNVEV (reference sequence). The CDR3: CASRPRTSAYNEQFF. The CDR3 bases are TGTGCCAGCAGGCCCCGGACTAGCGCGTACAATGAGCAGTTCTTC.

CDR3 region: CASSVVAGGRETQYF. The DNA for the CDR3 is TGTGCCAGCAGCGTAGTGGCGGGAGGGCGAGAGACCCAGTACTTC. The V call is TRBV9, the J call TRBJ2-5, with TRBD2 matching over 9 bases. J was trimmed by 4 bases and V by 0 bases; bases with no gene match: 4. The CDR3 has 15 amino acids. In germline, CDR1 is SGDLS, CDR2 YYNGEE.

This chain joins TRBV30 and TRBJ2-7, with 8 bases matching TRBD2. J gave up 5 bases and V 5 bases, and 5 bases lay outside the gene matches. The CDR3 spans 12 residues. Germline CDR1 is GTSNPN and CDR2 is SVGIG (reference sequence). The CDR3 here is CAWGSGSNEQYF. DNA of the CDR3: TGTGCCTGGGGGAGCGGGAGCAACGAGCAGTACTTC. Full variable domain (remainder filled in from reference TRBV30 and TRBJ2-7): SQTIHQWPATLVQPVGSPLSLECTVEGTSNPNLYWYRQAAGRGLQLLFYSVGIGQISSEVPQNLSASRPQDRQFILSSKKLLLSDSGFYLCAWGSGSNEQYFGPGTRLTVT.

In this sample, this clone turned up once. Germline is not matched at one junction end, which may reflect a read error. The sample holds other DNA sequences that translate to the same CDR3. The chain recombines TRBV28 with TRBJ1-1; TRBD1 is a possible D gene (5 bases). CDR3 length equals 13 residues. Germline values: CDR1 MDHEN, CDR2 SYDVKM. As DNA, the CDR3 is TGTGCTAGCAAGGGGATCTTGAACACTGAAGCTTTCTTT. This translates into CASKGILNTEAFF. Full variable domain (rest looked up from reference TRBV28 and TRBJ1-1): DVKVTQSSRYLVKRTGEKVFLECVQDMDHENMFWYRQDPGLGLRLIYFSYDVKMKEKGDIPEGYSVSREKKERFSLILESASTNQTSMYLCASKGILNTEAFFGQGTRLTVV.

V is TRBV18 and J is TRBJ1-2, with 7 nucleotides matching TRBD1. The germline V gene encodes CDR1 KGHSH and CDR2 LQKENI. The CDR3 totals 14 residues. V was clipped by 2 bases and J by 3 bases; unmatched bases: 3. This CDR3 reads CASSPSGTDYGYTF. The CDR3 DNA is TGTGCCAGCTCACCATCCGGGACAGACTATGGCTACACCTTC.

The chain combines TRBV6-5 with TRBJ2-2, with D possibly TRBD2 on 6 matching bases. Trimming removed 4 bases at V and 2 bases at J, with 14 bases between. Germline CDR1 reads MNHEY; CDR2 reads SVGAGI. This CDR3 contains 16 residues. The chain's CDR3 is CASSSTGTGNTGELFF. In DNA form, the CDR3 reads TGTGCCAGCAGTTCAACCGGGACTGGCAACACCGGGGAGCTGTTTTTT.

This rearrangement joins TRBV7-2 to TRBJ1-2; TRBD1 agrees at 7 bases. This CDR3 has 16 residues. V was pared by 7 bases and J by 6 bases, with 17 bases of the junction left unmatched. Germline V gene data show CDR1 as SGHTA and CDR2 as FQGNSA. CDR3 nucleotides: TGTGCCAGCACGCGGGACAGAGGGGCGGGGACGGATGGCTACACCTTC. It translates to CASTRDRGAGTDGYTF.

V and J are TRBV25-1 and TRBJ1-1, with D perhaps matching TRBD1 (6 bases). With 3 bases removed from V and 5 bases from J, the gap between germline ends came to 10 bases. This CDR3 is 13 amino acids long. Germline V gives CDR1 MGHDK, CDR2 SYGVNS. The CDR3 DNA reads TGTGCCAGCAGTGACAGGGGTCGGACTGAAGCTTTCTTT. Translating it yields CASSDRGRTEAFF.

Only a few counts were recorded for this clone. This chain links TRBV28 with TRBJ1-5, with 8 bases lining up with TRBD1. In germline, CDR1 is MDHEN, CDR2 SYDVKM. There are 17 residues in the CDR3. Trimming at V came to 5 bases and at J to 6 bases, leaving 15 bases not matched to a gene. The DNA for the CDR3 is TGTGCCAGCAGTCCCCCACTAGCCGGCAGGGGGCCTCAGCCCCAGCATTTT. Protein: CASSPPLAGRGPQPQHF. The full variable domain, rest sourced from reference TRBV28 and TRBJ1-5, is DVKVTQSSRYLVKRTGEKVFLECVQDMDHENMFWYRQDPGLGLRLIYFSYDVKMKEKGDIPEGYSVSREKKERFSLILESASTNQTSMYLCASSPPLAGRGPQPQHFGDGTRLSIL.

The chain recombines TRBV18 with TRBJ2-3; 10 bases fit TRBD2. With 3 bases clipped from V and 2 bases from J, the junction kept 5 bases outside the gene matches. The CDR3 is 16 residues long. Germline CDR1 and CDR2: KGHSH and LQKENI. CDR3 coding DNA: TGTGCCAGCTCACCCAGGACTAGCGGAAACACAGATACGCAGTATTTT. This encodes CASSPRTSGNTDTQYF.

The chain links TRBV5-6 to TRBJ2-7, with TRBD1 matching 10 bases. The trim removed 4 bases at V and 3 bases at J, leaving 4 bases unmatched. The CDR3 runs to 14 residues. CDR1 is SGHDT, CDR2 YYEEEE, per germline. The CDR3 DNA reads TGTGCCAGCAGCCCCGGGACAGGGGTCTACGAGCAGTACTTC. This codes for CASSPGTGVYEQYF.

The CDR3 nucleotides read TGTGCCAGCAGCCAAGATGACAGAGCCTACGAGCAGTACTTC. Translating gives CASSQDDRAYEQYF. J is TRBJ2-7 and V is TRBV4-2, with a weak D call TRBD1 (5 bases). The CDR3 length is 14 residues. From germline, CDR1 is LGHNA and CDR2 YNFKEQ. V dropped 0 bases and J dropped 2 bases, with 8 bases sitting between them.